The source of this TCR beta chain is a study of human T cells and chemical hapten exposure. Time point given: pre-sensitization, week 0. Specified treatment: therapeutic diphenylcyclopropenone sensitization with weekly scalp DPC. This CDR3 is built from 15 residues. V lost 4 bases, J lost 0 bases, and 13 bases lay in between. Germline V gene lookup returns CDR1 MGHRA and CDR2 YSYEKL. In its sample, this clonotype was seen a few times. TCRdb ran MiXCR on the RACE reads and lists one entry per CDR3 protein. Of 180,000 or so distinct CDR3 sequences in the sample, just under 30% were seen once. The specimen comprised whole blood, sampled in connection with sensitization to the hapten diphenylcyclopropenone (DPC). The origin of this receptor is a woman in her thirties with alopecia areata. Some clones in this sample may be carry-over from other donors' samples. The J gene is TRBJ2-7, the V gene TRBV4-1; no clear D gene. The CDR3 DNA reads as TGCGCCAGCAGCCTTACGGACGTCAGCTCCTACGAGCAGTACTTC. It translates to CASSLTDVSSYEQYF.